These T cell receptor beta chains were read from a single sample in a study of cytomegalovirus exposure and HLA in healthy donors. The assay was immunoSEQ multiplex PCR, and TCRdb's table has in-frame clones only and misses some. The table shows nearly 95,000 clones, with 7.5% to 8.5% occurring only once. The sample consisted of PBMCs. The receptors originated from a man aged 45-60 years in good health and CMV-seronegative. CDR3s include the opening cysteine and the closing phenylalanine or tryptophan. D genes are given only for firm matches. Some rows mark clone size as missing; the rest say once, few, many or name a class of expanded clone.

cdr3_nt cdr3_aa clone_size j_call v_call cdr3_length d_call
TGTGCCAGCAGTTCCACACACGACTCCTACGAGCAGTACTTC CASSSTHDSYEQYF few TRBJ2-7 TRBV5-4 14 NA
TGCGCCAGCAAGGGCGACAGCATGAACACTGAAGCTTTCTTT CASKGDSMNTEAFF few TRBJ1-1 TRBV5-1 14 NA
TGTGCCAGTAGTAACTTAGATCAGCCCCAGCATTTT CASSNLDQPQHF few TRBJ1-5 TRBV19 12 NA
TGTGCCAGCAGCCAAACACAGGGCGGCGAGACCCAGTACTTC CASSQTQGGETQYF few TRBJ2-5 TRBV7-9 14 NA
TGTGCCAGCAGTGAAGCTATGGGACTAGCGGGGATTTCTTACGAGCAGTACTTC CASSEAMGLAGISYEQYF NA TRBJ2-7 TRBV2 18 TRBD2
TGTGCCTGGACCTCGCTGGCAGGGGGTCCTGAAAAACTGTTTTTT CAWTSLAGGPEKLFF few TRBJ1-4 TRBV30 15 TRBD1
TGCGCCAGCAGCCAAGACCTTCCCCTAGCGGGAGGGCGCAGGGAGCTGTTTTTT CASSQDLPLAGGRRELFF few TRBJ2-2 TRBV4-3 18 TRBD2
TGTGCCAGCAGCCCTAACGTAAATCAAGAGACCCAGTACTTC CASSPNVNQETQYF NA TRBJ2-5 TRBV7-2 14 NA
TGTGCCAGCAAGGGACACTTTTTCATCTCTGGGGCCAACGTCCTGACTTTC CASKGHFFISGANVLTF medium-sized TRBJ2-6 TRBV2 17 NA
TGTGCCTGGGCGGCGGGAGGGCCTGGAGAGACCCAGTACTTC CAWAAGGPGETQYF once TRBJ2-5 TRBV30 14 TRBD2
TGTGCCAGCAGCTTACTAGCGGGAGGCGAGACCCAGTACTTC CASSLLAGGETQYF few TRBJ2-5 TRBV7-2 14 TRBD2
TGTGCCAGTAGTACCTTGGCAGCGGGCGGCTCTGGGGCCAACGTCCTGACTTTC CASSTLAAGGSGANVLTF NA TRBJ2-6 TRBV19 18 NA
TGTGCCAGTAGTATCGCAGATACGCAGTATTTT CASSIADTQYF NA TRBJ2-3 TRBV19 11 NA
TGTGCCTGGAGGATCCCGGGACTAGCGGGAAATACGCAGTATTTT CAWRIPGLAGNTQYF few TRBJ2-3 TRBV30 15 TRBD2
TGTGCCAGCAGTTTAACCGGCAGGGGGTTACTGGGCGAGCAGTACTTC CASSLTGRGLLGEQYF NA TRBJ2-7 TRBV28 16 TRBD1
TGTGCCAGCAGCCGGGACAGGGAGGGTGAAAAACTGTTTTTT CASSRDREGEKLFF few TRBJ1-4 TRBV7-2 14 TRBD1
TGTGCCAGCAGCTTGAGGGTAGCGGGAATAAGTGTATACGGGGAGCTGTTTTTT CASSLRVAGISVYGELFF NA TRBJ2-2 TRBV7-2 18 TRBD2
TGTGCCAGCCTGGGCCGTGGTCGGGGCGGGATAGAGACCCAGTACTTC CASLGRGRGGIETQYF NA TRBJ2-5 TRBV2 16 NA
TGTGCCACAGGAGAATTGACAGCGAGCGACGAGCAGTACTTC CATGELTASDEQYF NA TRBJ2-7 TRBV28 14 NA
TGTGCCAGCAGGTCGGGACAGTACCATTACGAGCAGTACTTC CASRSGQYHYEQYF few TRBJ2-7 TRBV27 14 TRBD1
TGTGCCAGCAGCGTAGGACTAGCGGGGGCCTACAATGAGCAGTTCTTC CASSVGLAGAYNEQFF few TRBJ2-1 TRBV9 16 TRBD2
TGTGCCAGCAGCTTAGTAGGGACTAGCGGGACTTCCTACAATGAGCAGTTCTTC CASSLVGTSGTSYNEQFF NA TRBJ2-1 TRBV7-2 18 TRBD2
TGTGCCAGCAGCAAAGGTACGAGAGCTTTCTTT CASSKGTRAFF NA TRBJ1-1 TRBV21-1 11 NA
TGTGCCAGTAGTATCTCGCCGGGACAGGGCGCTGGAAACACCATATATTTT CASSISPGQGAGNTIYF few TRBJ1-3 TRBV19 17 TRBD1
TGTGCCAGCTCACCAGGGACATCGTACAATGAGCAGTTCTTC CASSPGTSYNEQFF NA TRBJ2-1 TRBV18 14 NA
TGTGCCAGCAGTTTAGACAGGCCCGCGAACACCGGGGAGCTGTTTTTT CASSLDRPANTGELFF few TRBJ2-2 TRBV2 16 NA
TGCGCCAGCAGCCCAGGGGAGTCCTACGAGCAGTACTTC CASSPGESYEQYF few TRBJ2-7 TRBV10-1 13 NA
TGTGCCAGCAGAAGCTTGTTGAGTCGTTCTGAAGCTTTCTTT CASRSLLSRSEAFF NA TRBJ1-1 TRBV6-5 14 NA
TGTGCCAGCAGCTTCTGGCGGGAGGCCGGGGAGCTGTTTTTT CASSFWREAGELFF NA TRBJ2-2 TRBV27 14 TRBD2
TGTGCCAGCAACTTGGGGACGACTAGATATGGCTACACCTTC CASNLGTTRYGYTF few TRBJ1-2 TRBV6-1 14 NA
TGCGCCAGCAGATTACACGCCGCGAACACTGAAGCTTTCTTT CASRLHAANTEAFF NA TRBJ1-1 TRBV5-1 14 NA
TGTGCCAGCAGCTTTAGTGTGAGCTCCTACAATGAGCAGTTCTTC CASSFSVSSYNEQFF NA TRBJ2-1 TRBV5-5 15 NA
TGTGCCAGCAGTTTAGGGACAGGGGGCGCGAGGCATTTT CASSLGTGGARHF few TRBJ1-5 TRBV27 13 TRBD1
TGTGCCAGCAGCTTGCCAGGGGAAGTAGGCTACACCTTC CASSLPGEVGYTF NA TRBJ1-2 TRBV5-6 13 NA
TGTGCCAGTAGGGGAGCAGGCTTACCCTCGAGCAATCAGCCCCAGCATTTT CASRGAGLPSSNQPQHF NA TRBJ1-5 TRBV19 17 NA